Following are 5 T cell receptor beta chains from one sample sequenced in a study of cytomegalovirus exposure and HLA in healthy donors. PCR involved 60 Vbeta and 13 Jbeta primers. Libraries were prepared by immunoSEQ multiplex PCR; TCRdb keeps only in-frame clonotypes and omits some of them. This sample has over 80,000 clones; 78% occur once, and the top ten carry 3% to 3.5%. The source material was PBMCs. The receptors shown here come from a woman between 35 and 50 years old in good health and CMV-seronegative.

The chain uses TRBV6-5 and TRBJ2-2, with 10 nucleotides matching TRBD2. The CDR3 is made up of 15 amino acids. Looked up from germline, CDR1 is MNHEY and CDR2 is SVGAGI. Losses at the gene ends were 2 bases for V and 7 bases for J; bases not matched to a gene: 4. The CDR3 DNA is TGTGCCAGCAGTTACAGGACTAGCGGTATCGGGGAGCTGTTTTTT. Encoded protein: CASSYRTSGIGELFF.

The rearrangement links TRBV5-1 to TRBJ2-1; possibly TRBD2 for D (5 bases). Germline CDR1 is SGHRS and CDR2 is YFSETQ. There are 16 residues in the CDR3. V gave up 0 bases and J gave up 2 bases, with 12 bases separating them. CDR3 nucleotide sequence: TGCGCCAGCAGCTTGGTCCGTAGGCGGGCCTACAATGAGCAGTTCTTC. Translation: CASSLVRRRAYNEQFF.

The J gene is TRBJ2-6, the V gene TRBV10-1, with a weak D call TRBD2 (5 bases). This CDR3 comprises 16 residues. V was cut by 5 bases and J by 4 bases, with 15 bases left in between. The germline CDR1 and CDR2 sequences are WNHNN and SYGVQD (reference sequence). The CDR3 reads CASSRGLGAGANVLTF. CDR3 nucleotide sequence: TGCGCCAGCAGTCGTGGCCTGGGAGCCGGGGCCAACGTCCTGACTTTC.

With regard to this clone: Different DNA sequences within this sample yield the same CDR3. The chain is built from TRBV15 and TRBJ2-1; the match to TRBD2 covers 7 bases. Germline-derived CDR1 and CDR2 are LNHNV and YYDKDF (reference sequence). The CDR3 has 15 amino acids. The trim removed 1 base at V and 5 bases at J, leaving 5 bases unmatched. CDR3 sequence: CATSRGVGGNNEQFF. The CDR3 DNA follows: TGTGCCACCAGCAGAGGGGTGGGAGGGAACAATGAGCAGTTCTTC.

Sample share makes this clone medium-sized. The chain uses TRBV5-1 and TRBJ2-1, with 11 positions matching TRBD2. Per germline, CDR1 SGHRS and CDR2 YFSETQ. J lost 6 bases, V lost 3 bases, and 11 bases had no gene match. The CDR3 runs 17 residues. In nucleotides, the CDR3 is TGCGCCAGCAGCTCTGATATGGGACTAGCGGCCTTCAATGAGCAGTTCTTC. Its protein is CASSSDMGLAAFNEQFF.